The 30 T cell receptor beta chains below come from one sample, sequenced in a study of T-cell memory formation after mild COVID-19. TCRdb used MiXCR to reprocess the 5' RACE reads, holding one entry per CDR3 protein. Found here are some 310,000 distinct CDR3 sequences, less than 25% of them singletons; the top ten hold under 25%. Sample: PBMCs or a T cell subset sorted from them (not recorded which). The receptor set was obtained from a man younger than 35 who had mild COVID-19 (a few samples of this study predate the infection). Cell type and time point are not known.

This clonotype has just a few counts. The rearrangement joins TRBV20-1 to TRBJ2-2; D is uncertain. This CDR3 region has 16 residues. Between the trimmed V and J ends, which lost 0 bases and 1 base, there was a span of 12 bases. Germline loops: CDR1 DFQATT, CDR2 SNEGSKA (reference sequence). DNA of the CDR3: TGCAGTGCTAGAGACAGGAGAACAAAGAACACCGGGGAGCTGTTTTTT. Residues: CSARDRRTKNTGELFF.

This clonotype was seen only a few times. The chain uses TRBV12-3 or TRBV12-4 and TRBJ2-5; a possible D gene is TRBD1 (7 bases). V was cut by 5 bases and J by 5 bases, with 15 bases left in between. The CDR3 length is 14 residues. The DNA of the CDR3 is TGTGCCAGCAGTGCCAGGGGGGCTAAGGAGACCCAGTACTTC. Its protein is CASSARGAKETQYF.

This clonotype came up a few times. This rearrangement joins TRBV5-5 to TRBJ2-2; 7 bases align to TRBD1. The length of the CDR3 is 14 residues. The germline V gene encodes CDR1 SGHKS and CDR2 YYEKEE (reference sequence). V dropped 2 bases and J dropped 6; count of bases not matched to a gene: 4. CDR3 sequence reads: CASSFGQGAGELFF. The CDR3 nucleotides are TGTGCCAGCAGCTTTGGCCAGGGGGCCGGGGAGCTGTTTTTT.

This chain uses TRBV19 with TRBJ1-2; no definite D call. V shed 5 bases and J shed 1 base, with 11 bases lying between them. The CDR3 runs 14 residues. Germline-derived CDR1 and CDR2 are LNHDA and SQIVND (reference sequence). CDR3 residues: CASSASTSNYGYTF. As DNA, the CDR3 is TGTGCCAGTAGTGCCTCGACAAGTAACTATGGCTACACCTTC.

This clonotype was seen a few times. The gene calls are TRBV18 and TRBJ2-5; D uncertain. CDR1 and CDR2 (germline): KGHSH, LQKENI. Trimming shortened V by 3 bases and J by 4 bases, and 12 bases separated the two germline ends. The CDR3 runs 14 residues. The CDR3 DNA sequence: TGTGCCAGCTCACCCTATGCAGGCGCAGAGACCCAGTACTTC. It encodes CASSPYAGAETQYF.

A few counts support this clonotype. V and J are TRBV5-5 and TRBJ2-7; D is possibly TRBD1 or TRBD2 (5 bases each). Trimming cost V 4 bases and J 0 bases, with 14 bases left between them. Germline V gene sequence: CDR1 SGHKS, CDR2 YYEKEE (reference sequence). There are 15 residues in the CDR3. The CDR3 protein is CASSPSRQNSYEQYF. The CDR3 DNA reads as TGTGCCAGCAGCCCTAGCAGACAGAACTCCTACGAGCAGTACTTC.

The genes are TRBV29-1 and TRBJ1-5; no reliable D call. This CDR3 contains 12 residues. The germline gives CDR1 SQVTM, CDR2 ANQGSEA. The ends were cut back, 0 bases at V and 6 bases at J, with 6 bases in the middle. CDR3 sequence: CSVEDRGQPQHF. The CDR3 DNA is TGCAGCGTTGAAGATAGAGGTCAGCCCCAGCATTTT.

This chain joins TRBV12-3 or TRBV12-4 and TRBJ2-4, with TRBD2 identical over 13 bases. Germline trimming cut 5 bases from V and 6 bases from J; bases unmatched to any gene: 4. The CDR3 consists of 15 residues. The CDR3 DNA reads as TGTGCCAGCAGTCTACTAGCGGGGGGGGTAAACATTCAGTACTTC. Translation: CASSLLAGGVNIQYF.

This clonotype appeared a few times. The chain carries TRBV6-2 or TRBV6-3 and TRBJ2-7, with 12 bases identical to TRBD1. V gave up 6 bases and J gave up 4 bases; unmatched junction bases: 7. The germline V gene encodes CDR1 MNHEY and CDR2 SVGEGT. The CDR3 totals 15 residues. The chain's CDR3 is CASSRLGQGAYEQYF. The CDR3 region has the DNA TGTGCCAGCAGCCGCCTGGGACAGGGGGCGTACGAGCAGTACTTC.

The rearrangement links TRBV12-3 or TRBV12-4 to TRBJ1-2; D call uncertain. There are 13 residues in the CDR3. V gave up 6 bases and J gave up 8 bases, with 16 bases separating them. Here the CDR3 reads CASSPTRGRGYTF. CDR3 DNA sequence: TGTGCCAGCAGCCCTACACGGGGTCGGGGCTACACCTTC.

V and J are TRBV11-2 and TRBJ2-5; D is unresolved. Deletions cut 0 bases from V and 5 bases from J, with 16 bases between. The CDR3 is 16 residues long. Germline V gives CDR1 SGHAT, CDR2 FQNNGV. This chain's CDR3 is CASSLDRAALSETQYF. The CDR3 DNA is TGTGCCAGCAGCTTAGATCGGGCAGCCCTTTCGGAGACCCAGTACTTC.

There are many counts of this clonotype. The rearrangement uses TRBV7-2 and TRBJ2-7, with TRBD2 matching 8 bases. CDR1 is SGHTA and CDR2 is FQGNSA in the germline V gene. The CDR3 sequence is 14 residues long. V shed 6 bases and J 6 bases; nucleotides not matched to a gene: 10. CDR3 bases: TGTGCCAGCAGTACCGTTGGTGCGGGGGGCGAGCAGTACTTC. Amino acids: CASSTVGAGGEQYF.

The rearrangement uses TRBV7-2 and TRBJ1-1; D might be TRBD1 (6 bases). The ends were cut back, 4 bases at V and 5 bases at J, with 11 bases in the middle. This CDR3 spans 13 amino acids. Germline V gene lookup returns CDR1 SGHTA and CDR2 FQGNSA. This CDR3 is CASSSQGWTEAFF. CDR3 in DNA: TGTGCCAGCAGCTCTCAGGGGTGGACTGAAGCTTTCTTT.

The rearrangement joins TRBV4-2 to TRBJ2-5; 7 nucleotides match TRBD1. The CDR3 is 16 residues long. The V gene end was trimmed by 0 bases and the J gene end by 4 bases; junction bases not matched to a gene: 8. Germline V CDR1 and CDR2: LGHNA, YNFKEQ. The CDR3 DNA reads TGTGCCAGCAGCCAAGATCCAGGGTCAGGGGGAGAGACCCAGTACTTC. Translating it yields CASSQDPGSGGETQYF.

This rearrangement joins TRBV28 to TRBJ2-5; 9 bases align to TRBD2. Germline V gene lookup returns CDR1 MDHEN and CDR2 SYDVKM. The CDR3 contains 15 residues. Trimming at V came to 7 bases and at J to 5 bases, leaving 11 bases not matched to a gene. CDR3 in DNA: TGTGCCAGCATCAGCGGGGGGCCGCCCATGGAGACCCAGTACTTC. This codes for CASISGGPPMETQYF.

Only a few counts were recorded for this clonotype. The chain employs TRBV30 and TRBJ1-1; TRBD1 matches at 9 bases. The CDR3 sequence is 14 residues long. J was trimmed by 5 bases and V by 4 bases; bases with no gene match: 8. Germline V gene sequence: CDR1 GTSNPN, CDR2 SVGIG (reference sequence). The CDR3 DNA is TGTGCCTGGACCCGGGACAGGGTCGGAACTGAAGCTTTCTTT. It encodes CAWTRDRVGTEAFF.

This clonotype was counted a few times. The chain has TRBV6-5 and TRBJ1-2; TRBD1 aligns across 9 bases. Unmatched junction bases numbered 5, after V lost 6 bases and J lost 6 bases. Germline CDR1 reads MNHEY; CDR2 reads SVGAGI. The CDR3 consists of 13 residues. The chain's CDR3 is CASSKGQGHGYTF. The DNA of the CDR3 is TGTGCCAGCAGCAAGGGACAGGGCCATGGCTACACCTTC.

The chain has TRBV5-8 and TRBJ1-5; no clear D gene. Germline V gene sequence: CDR1 SGHTS, CDR2 YDEGEE. The V end was cut by 0 bases, the J end by 5 bases, with 6 bases between. The CDR3 extends over 13 amino acids. This CDR3 is CASSLAFDQPQHF. The CDR3 DNA follows: TGTGCCAGCAGCTTGGCCTTTGATCAGCCCCAGCATTTT.

This clonotype came up a few times. The chain couples TRBV20-1 to TRBJ2-3; 13 bases map to TRBD2. Losses at the gene ends were 1 base for V and 2 bases for J; bases not matched to a gene: 3. This CDR3 has 16 residues. CDR1 DFQATT and CDR2 SNEGSKA come from the germline V gene (reference sequence). DNA for the CDR3: TGCAGTGCTAGAGCGACTAGCGGGGGGTACACAGATACGCAGTATTTT. Translated, it gives CSARATSGGYTDTQYF.

The J gene is TRBJ1-1, the V gene TRBV29-1; D gene ambiguous. CDR1 SQVTM and CDR2 ANQGSEA come from the germline V gene. The CDR3 extends over 13 amino acids. The V gene lost 6 bases and the J gene lost 3 bases, with 14 bases spanning the gap. In nucleotides, the CDR3 is TGCAGCGTCCAGACAAGGATGGACACTGAAGCTTTCTTT. As protein: CSVQTRMDTEAFF.

V gene TRBV5-1 combines with J gene TRBJ1-6, with D unclear. Germline V CDR1 and CDR2: SGHRS, YFSETQ. The CDR3 loop spans 15 amino acids. With 0 bases removed from V and 3 bases from J, the gap between germline ends came to 7 bases. The DNA for the CDR3 is TGCGCCAGCAGCTTGGACAGCAACTATAATTCACCCCTCCACTTT. Translating gives CASSLDSNYNSPLHF.

J is TRBJ1-6 and V is TRBV9; D not resolved. CDR3 length: 12 amino acids. Trimming pared 0 bases from V and 9 bases from J, leaving 4 bases between. Germline loops: CDR1 SGDLS, CDR2 YYNGEE. The CDR3 nucleotides read TGTGCCAGCAGCGTAGGGGGTTCACCCCTCCACTTT. This codes for CASSVGGSPLHF.

The chain employs TRBV4-1 and TRBJ1-3; D unresolved. The V end lost 1 base, the J end lost 7 bases, and 14 bases lay between the germline ends. This CDR3 contains 15 residues. The germline V gene encodes CDR1 MGHRA and CDR2 YSYEKL. CDR3 in amino acids: CASSQGRSAWNTIYF. The DNA of the CDR3 is TGCGCCAGCAGCCAAGGACGAAGCGCATGGAACACCATATATTTT.

The chain links TRBV20-1 to TRBJ1-5, with D perhaps matching TRBD1 (6 bases). This CDR3 contains 15 residues. Between the trimmed V and J ends, which lost 5 bases and 0 bases, there was a span of 14 bases. Looked up from germline, CDR1 is DFQATT and CDR2 is SNEGSKA (reference sequence). CDR3 sequence reads: CSAPQGLYSNQPQHF. The DNA for the CDR3 is TGCAGTGCTCCGCAGGGGCTTTATAGCAATCAGCCCCAGCATTTT.

This clonotype has ten or more counts. This chain connects TRBV12-3 or TRBV12-4 to TRBJ2-3; D remains ambiguous. V was shortened by 2 bases and J by 4 bases, with 13 bases between the two germline ends. This CDR3 has 15 residues. CDR3 protein: CASSLRSVAADTQYF. The CDR3 coding sequence is TGTGCCAGCAGTTTACGCTCAGTAGCCGCAGATACGCAGTATTTT.

This sequence joins TRBV6-5 and TRBJ2-5, with 7 bases fitting TRBD1. The V gene's germline CDR1 is MNHEY and CDR2 SVGAGI. V lost 2 bases, J lost 5 bases, and 8 bases stayed unmatched. The CDR3 spans 15 residues. Written as DNA, the CDR3 is TGTGCCAGCAGTTACGGGGACAGTCCGATGGAGACCCAGTACTTC. Protein product: CASSYGDSPMETQYF.

V usage is TRBV29-1 and J usage is TRBJ2-2; D is unresolved. The V gene lost 6 bases and the J gene lost 5 bases, with 16 bases spanning the gap. Looked up from germline, CDR1 is SQVTM and CDR2 is ANQGSEA. The CDR3 loop spans 14 amino acids. The CDR3 bases are TGCAGCGTGTCGGGTCTAGTGGAGACCGGGGAGCTGTTTTTT. Translating it yields CSVSGLVETGELFF.

The table lists this clonotype with a few counts. The chain uses TRBV5-1 and TRBJ1-1, with TRBD1 matching over 8 bases. Germline V CDR1 and CDR2: SGHRS, YFSETQ. V trimming: 4 bases; J trimming: 4 bases; junction bases outside the gene matches: 9. The CDR3 has 15 residues. This CDR3 reads CASSPWGQDVTEAFF. CDR3 bases: TGCGCCAGCAGCCCCTGGGGACAGGACGTCACTGAAGCTTTCTTT.

On this clonotype: With a much larger clone just one base away, this may be a read error. The chain combines TRBV5-4 with TRBJ1-2; D is unresolved. The germline V gene has CDR1 SGHNT and CDR2 YYREEE (reference sequence). V was shortened by 1 base and J by 6 bases, with 7 bases between the two germline ends. The CDR3 runs to 12 residues. The CDR3 loop reads CASSLTGNGYTF. DNA of the CDR3: TGTGCCAGCAGCTTGACGGGAAATGGCTACACCTTC.

This clonotype occurred once. This chain connects TRBV20-1 to TRBJ1-2; TRBD1 might be the D (6 bases). Germline values: CDR1 DFQATT, CDR2 SNEGSKA (reference sequence). V shed 4 bases and J shed 3 bases, with 15 bases lying between them. This CDR3 comprises 14 residues. The chain's CDR3 is CSAISGALHYGYTF. CDR3 nucleotides: TGCAGTGCTATATCGGGGGCTTTACACTATGGCTACACCTTC.